Listed below are T cell receptor beta chains from one sample, sequenced in a study of cytomegalovirus exposure and HLA in healthy donors. The repertoire was sequenced with immunoSEQ multiplex PCR; TCRdb's copy has only in-frame clones and lacks some. The sample holds about 130,000 clones, about 10% seen once. The sample comprised PBMCs. Receptor source: a woman aged 18-29 years in good health and CMV-seropositive. Each CDR3 is given with its conserved first and last residue. The order of the fields is clone size, J gene, D gene, V gene, CDR3 DNA, CDR3 protein. A D gene is named only where the DNA matches it firmly. Clone size is shown for a subset of rows, as once, few, many or a class of expanded clone.

>NA|TRBJ2-1|TRBD2|TRBV5-1
TGCGCCAGCAGCTTGGCCAAGAATAGCGGGACCTTCAATGAGCAGTTCTTC
CASSLAKNSGTFNEQFF
>NA|TRBJ1-1|NA|TRBV14
TGTGCCAGCAGCCCCCCCGGGAACCTGAACACTGAAGCTTTCTTT
CASSPPGNLNTEAFF
>NA|TRBJ1-5|TRBD1|TRBV10-3
TGTGCCATCAGTGACCCCGGGACAGGGGCGTCCGGGGCCCAGCATTTT
CAISDPGTGASGAQHF
>NA|TRBJ1-6|NA|TRBV27
TGTGCCACGCAGGGAATCGGTGGATCACCCCTCCACTTT
CATQGIGGSPLHF
>few|TRBJ1-1|NA|TRBV27
TGTGCCTCCCGGTCCATTGCGGACACTGAAGCTTTCTTT
CASRSIADTEAFF
>NA|TRBJ1-5|NA|TRBV29-1
TGCAGCGTTGTTAAGGGGCCAAATCAGCCCCAGCATTTT
CSVVKGPNQPQHF
>few|TRBJ1-1|TRBD1|TRBV7-3
TGTGCCAGCAGGCCAGGACCGGGACAGGAGGAGAACACTGAAGCTTTCTTT
CASRPGPGQEENTEAFF
>few|TRBJ2-5|TRBD1|TRBV27
TGTGCCAGCAGTGGGACAGGTCTTGTGGAGACCCAGTACTTC
CASSGTGLVETQYF
>NA|TRBJ1-1|NA|TRBV28
TGTGCCAGCGGGGAGGTGAACACTGAAGCTTTCTTT
CASGEVNTEAFF
>few|TRBJ2-7|NA|TRBV6-5
TGTGCCAGCAGTTACTCGAGCTCGGGCTACGAGCAGTACTTC
CASSYSSSGYEQYF
>few|TRBJ2-3|TRBD2|TRBV5-6
TGTGCCAGCAGCTTGGAAGGGAGCGGGAGGCCGGGAGATACGCAGTATTTT
CASSLEGSGRPGDTQYF
>few|TRBJ1-1|NA|TRBV28
TGTGCCAGCAGTTTATCCGGTCAGGTGGCCACTGAAGCTTTCTTT
CASSLSGQVATEAFF
>NA|TRBJ2-5|NA|TRBV19
TGTGCCAGTAGTATATTTCACGGGGAGACCCAGTACTTC
CASSIFHGETQYF
>NA|TRBJ1-3|NA|TRBV5-1
TGCGCCAGCAGCCCCGGCCCGGGGGGGTTCGGAAACACCATATATTTT
CASSPGPGGFGNTIYF
>NA|TRBJ1-1|TRBD1|TRBV6-6
TGTGCCAGCACACCAGGGGGCGACGCTTTCTTT
CASTPGGDAFF
>NA|TRBJ2-7|NA|TRBV10-1
TGCGCCAGCAAACCGTTCCACGAGCAGTACTTC
CASKPFHEQYF
>few|TRBJ2-3|TRBD2|TRBV27
TGTGCCAGCAGGGACAGAGTTCTAGCGGGAGGAAGGGCAGATACGCAGTATTTT
CASRDRVLAGGRADTQYF
>few|TRBJ2-7|NA|TRBV6-1
TGTGCCAGCAGACTCTACGAGCAGTACTTC
CASRLYEQYF
>few|TRBJ1-2|NA|TRBV7-9
TGTGCCAGCAGCTTAGAAGGGAGCGGCACCCGGGCTAGCTATGGCTACACCTTC
CASSLEGSGTRASYGYTF
>NA|TRBJ2-7|TRBD2|TRBV7-9
TGTGCCAGCAGCTCGGAGCGGGAATTTACCGACGAGCAGTACTTC
CASSSEREFTDEQYF
>few|TRBJ1-5|TRBD1|TRBV19
TGTGCCAGTAGCGGGACAGACAATCAGCCCCAGCATTTT
CASSGTDNQPQHF
>few|TRBJ2-1|TRBD2|TRBV7-9
TGTGCCAGCAGTGGACTAGCGGGGGAGCAGTTCTTC
CASSGLAGEQFF
>NA|TRBJ2-4|NA|TRBV19
TGTGCCAGTAGTCCCGGGACTGTAGCCAAAAACATTCAGTACTTC
CASSPGTVAKNIQYF
>few|TRBJ1-1|TRBD1|TRBV6-1
TGTGCCAGCAGTGGACAGGGGGTAACGTCTTTCTTT
CASSGQGVTSFF
>NA|TRBJ2-7|TRBD1|TRBV6-1
TGTGCCAGCAGCGCAGGGGGTCCTCCGAGATACGAGCAGTACTTC
CASSAGGPPRYEQYF
>NA|TRBJ1-3|TRBD1|TRBV28
TGTGCCAGCAGTGTTACAGGGGAGTGGGACACCATATATTTT
CASSVTGEWDTIYF
>NA|TRBJ1-1|NA|TRBV5-1
TGCGCCAGCAGCGATGGCTTAAGATTGAACACTGAAGCTTTCTTT
CASSDGLRLNTEAFF
>few|TRBJ2-7|NA|TRBV7-9
TGTGCCAGCAGCCATTCAATCAGGGGAGTCGACGAGCAGTACTTC
CASSHSIRGVDEQYF
>few|TRBJ1-4|NA|TRBV9
TGTGCCAGCAGCGTAGAGGGGGCAACTAATGAAAAACTGTTTTTT
CASSVEGATNEKLFF